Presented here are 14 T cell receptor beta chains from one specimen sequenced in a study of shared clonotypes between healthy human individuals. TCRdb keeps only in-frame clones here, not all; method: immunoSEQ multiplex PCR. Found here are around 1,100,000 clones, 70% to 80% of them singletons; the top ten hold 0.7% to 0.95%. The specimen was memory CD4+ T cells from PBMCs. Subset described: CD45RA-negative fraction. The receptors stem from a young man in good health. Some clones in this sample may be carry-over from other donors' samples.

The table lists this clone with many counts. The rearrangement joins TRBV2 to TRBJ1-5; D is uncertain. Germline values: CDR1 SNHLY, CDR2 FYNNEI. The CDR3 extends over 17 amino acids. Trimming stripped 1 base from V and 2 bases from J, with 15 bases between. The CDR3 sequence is CASSEGQEGSRNQPQHF. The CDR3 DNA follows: TGTGCCAGCAGTGAAGGGCAAGAAGGATCGCGCAATCAGCCCCAGCATTTT.

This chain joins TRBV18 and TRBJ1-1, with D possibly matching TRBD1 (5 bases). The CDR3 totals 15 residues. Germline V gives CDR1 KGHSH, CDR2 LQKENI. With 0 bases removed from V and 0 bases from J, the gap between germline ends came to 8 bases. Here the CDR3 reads CASSPPGPMNTEAFF. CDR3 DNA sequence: TGTGCCAGCTCACCACCGGGACCCATGAACACTGAAGCTTTCTTT.

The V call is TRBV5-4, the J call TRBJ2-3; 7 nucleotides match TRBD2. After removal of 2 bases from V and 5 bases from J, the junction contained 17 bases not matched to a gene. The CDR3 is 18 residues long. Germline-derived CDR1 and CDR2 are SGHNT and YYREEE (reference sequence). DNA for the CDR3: TGTGCCAGCAGCTTAGATCTCAGGATGCGGGGGAGAGGAGATACGCAGTATTTT. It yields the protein CASSLDLRMRGRGDTQYF.

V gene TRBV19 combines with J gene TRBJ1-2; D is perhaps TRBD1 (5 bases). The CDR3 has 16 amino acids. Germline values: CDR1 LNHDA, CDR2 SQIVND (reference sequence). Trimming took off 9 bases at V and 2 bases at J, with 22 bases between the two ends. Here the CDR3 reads CASADSGTSNNYGYTF. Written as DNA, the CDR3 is TGTGCCAGCGCCGACTCGGGGACGTCGAACAACTATGGCTACACCTTC.

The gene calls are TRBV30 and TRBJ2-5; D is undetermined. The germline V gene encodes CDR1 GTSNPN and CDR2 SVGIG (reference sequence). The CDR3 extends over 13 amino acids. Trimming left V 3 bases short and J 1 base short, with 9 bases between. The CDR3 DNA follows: TGTGCCTGGAGACGACGTCTCCAAGAGACCCAGTACTTC. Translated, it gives CAWRRRLQETQYF. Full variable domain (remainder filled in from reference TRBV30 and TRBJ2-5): SQTIHQWPATLVQPVGSPLSLECTVEGTSNPNLYWYRQAAGRGLQLLFYSVGIGQISSEVPQNLSASRPQDRQFILSSKKLLLSDSGFYLCAWRRRLQETQYFGPGTRLLVL.

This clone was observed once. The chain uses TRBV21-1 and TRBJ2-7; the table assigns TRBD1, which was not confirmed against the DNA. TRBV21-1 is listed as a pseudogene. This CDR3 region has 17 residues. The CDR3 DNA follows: TGTGCCAGCAGCAAAGAACCGCCGGACAGCGAAGAGAACGAGCAGTACTTC. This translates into CASSKEPPDSEENEQYF.

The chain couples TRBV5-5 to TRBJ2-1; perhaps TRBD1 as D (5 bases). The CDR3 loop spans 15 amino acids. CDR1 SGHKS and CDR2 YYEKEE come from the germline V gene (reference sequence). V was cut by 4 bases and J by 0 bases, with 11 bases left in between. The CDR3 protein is CASSLQGSSYNEQFF. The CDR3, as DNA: TGTGCCAGCAGCCTGCAGGGAAGCTCCTACAATGAGCAGTTCTTC.

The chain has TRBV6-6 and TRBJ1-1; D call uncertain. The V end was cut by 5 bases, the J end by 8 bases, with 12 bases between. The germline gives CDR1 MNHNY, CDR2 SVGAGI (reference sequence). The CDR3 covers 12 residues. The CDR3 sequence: CASSQEALEAFF. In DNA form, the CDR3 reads TGTGCCAGCAGTCAGGAGGCGCTAGAAGCTTTCTTT.

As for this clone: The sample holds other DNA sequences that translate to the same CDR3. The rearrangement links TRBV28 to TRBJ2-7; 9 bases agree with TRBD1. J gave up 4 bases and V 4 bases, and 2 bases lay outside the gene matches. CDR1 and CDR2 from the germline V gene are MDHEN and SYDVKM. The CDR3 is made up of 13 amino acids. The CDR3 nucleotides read TGTGCCAGCAGTTCTGGACAGGGGTACGAGCAGTACTTC. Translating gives CASSSGQGYEQYF.

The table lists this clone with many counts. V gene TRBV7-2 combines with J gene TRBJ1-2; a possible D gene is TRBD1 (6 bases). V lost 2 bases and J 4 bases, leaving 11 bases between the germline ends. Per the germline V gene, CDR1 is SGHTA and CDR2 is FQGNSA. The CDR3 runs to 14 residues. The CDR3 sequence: CASSLSGQIYGYTF. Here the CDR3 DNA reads TGTGCCAGCAGCTTAAGTGGACAGATCTATGGCTACACCTTC.

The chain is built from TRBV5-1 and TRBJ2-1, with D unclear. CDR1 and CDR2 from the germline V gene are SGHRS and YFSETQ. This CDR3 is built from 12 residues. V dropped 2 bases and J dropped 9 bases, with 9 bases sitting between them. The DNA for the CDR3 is TGCGCCAGCAGCTTCCTAGGTGGTGAGCAGTTCTTC. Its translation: CASSFLGGEQFF. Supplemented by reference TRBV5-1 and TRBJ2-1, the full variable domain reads KAGVTQTPRYLIKTRGQQVTLSCSPISGHRSVSWYQQTPGQGLQFLFEYFSETQRNKGNFPGRFSGRQFSNSRSEMNVSTLELGDSALYLCASSFLGGEQFFGPGTRLTVL.

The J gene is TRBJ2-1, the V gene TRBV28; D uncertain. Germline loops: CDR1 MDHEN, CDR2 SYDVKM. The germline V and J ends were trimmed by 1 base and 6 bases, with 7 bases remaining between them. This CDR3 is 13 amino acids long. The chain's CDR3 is CASSLSPLNEQFF. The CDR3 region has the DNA TGTGCCAGCAGTTTATCGCCCCTCAATGAGCAGTTCTTC. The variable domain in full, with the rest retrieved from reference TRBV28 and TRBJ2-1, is DVKVTQSSRYLVKRTGEKVFLECVQDMDHENMFWYRQDPGLGLRLIYFSYDVKMKEKGDIPEGYSVSREKKERFSLILESASTNQTSMYLCASSLSPLNEQFFGPGTRLTVL.

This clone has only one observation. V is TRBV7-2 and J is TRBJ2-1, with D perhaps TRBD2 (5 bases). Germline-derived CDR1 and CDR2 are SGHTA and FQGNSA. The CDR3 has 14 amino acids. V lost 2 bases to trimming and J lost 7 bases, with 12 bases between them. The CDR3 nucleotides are TGTGCCAGCAGCTTATTCAGTTCGGGGAATGAGCAGTTCTTC. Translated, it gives CASSLFSSGNEQFF.

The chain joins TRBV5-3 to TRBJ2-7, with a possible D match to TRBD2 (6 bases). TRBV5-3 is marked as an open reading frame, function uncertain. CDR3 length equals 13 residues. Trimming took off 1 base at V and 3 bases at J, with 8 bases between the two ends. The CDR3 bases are TGTGCCAGAAGCTTGACTAGCAACTACGAGCAGTACTTC. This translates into CARSLTSNYEQYF.